This T cell receptor beta chain was found in a study of blood T cells in healthy people across ages. Study observations and caveats: Among T cells, TCR beta diversity per million cells dropped roughly linearly as age rose. It was not possible, with unsorted PBMCs, to conclusively compare naive and antigen-experienced cells.

Germline assignment: CDR1 MNHEY and CDR2 SMNVEV (reference sequence). This CDR3 is built from 16 residues. This clonotype was picked up one time. Its antigen remains unknown. For the second PCR, which ran for roughly 6 to 11 cycles, a sample-barcoded 5' primer and a J-beta primer mix were used. Template switching added a 12-random-nucleotide identifier to every cDNA molecule. One entry per CDR3 protein, called by TCRdb with MiXCR from the 5' RACE reads. Here the sample spans 450,000 to 650,000 distinct CDR3 sequences, 20% to 30% being singletons. This sample also appeared in a second study, on T cells of mothers and their children.

The V gene is TRBV27, the J gene TRBJ2-5, with TRBD1 matching over 8 bases. The DNA end favors TRBJ2-7, so the J call may be wrong. The clonotype comes from a boy between 5 and 17 years old in good health. Sequencing was done on a sample of blood. The CDR3 DNA is TGTGCCAGCAGTCCCTGGACAGGGATGACATCCTACGAGCAGTACTTC. Its translation: CASSPWTGMTSYEQYF.